This T cell receptor beta chain was obtained from a study of T cell responses to AZD1222 COVID-19 vaccine. General observations from the study: Within unmutated variant regions lay the reported targets of nearly half of spike-specific TCRs. Across spike, vaccine-associated CD4 TCRs were found, dominant at 160-218 and 743-854.

Here immunoSEQ multiplex PCR was the method, and the copy in TCRdb shows in-frame clones only, minus some. The sample lists 140,000 to 150,000 clones; approximately 85% were seen once. This clone turned up a few times. Its specificity is not known. The material sequenced was peripheral blood, taken on day 0 of AZD1222 vaccination. The clonotype was recovered from an adult in good health.

The CDR3 DNA follows: TGTGCCAGCAGACCGGGACAGGGTTTACGGATCTATGGCTACACCTTC. Translation: CASRPGQGLRIYGYTF. The genes are TRBV28 and TRBJ1-2, with TRBD1 matching 9 bases. Germline values: CDR1 MDHEN, CDR2 SYDVKM. There are 16 residues in the CDR3. V was pared by 6 bases and J by 4 bases, with 12 bases of the junction left unmatched.